Listed here are 8 T cell receptor beta chains from one sample, sequenced in a study of blood T cell repertoires in COVID-19. Only in-frame clones appear in the TCRdb table, and some are missing; sequencing was by immunoSEQ multiplex PCR. The sample consists of more than 85,000 clones, approximately 65% of them appearing once. Sequences were obtained from peripheral blood. The receptors stem from a woman aged 60 to 75 with acute or convalescent COVID-19.

The rearrangement links TRBV6-5 to TRBJ2-5; 10 bases agree with TRBD1. The CDR3 loop spans 14 amino acids. From germline, CDR1 is MNHEY and CDR2 SVGAGI. The V segment lost 4 bases and the J segment 7 bases; nucleotides outside the gene matches: 6. The CDR3 loop is CASSSSGQGGTQYF. CDR3 coding DNA: TGTGCCAGCAGTTCCTCCGGACAGGGGGGGACCCAGTACTTC.

V usage is TRBV7-2 and J usage is TRBJ1-1, with 7 bases that match TRBD1. J was trimmed by 0 bases and V by 6 bases; bases with no gene match: 4. CDR1 is SGHTA, CDR2 FQGNSA, per germline. This CDR3 spans 14 amino acids. The CDR3 reads CASRLGQMNTEAFF. CDR3 in DNA: TGTGCCAGCAGGCTGGGACAGATGAACACTGAAGCTTTCTTT.

J is TRBJ1-2 and V is TRBV19; a weak D match, TRBD1 (5 bases). The CDR3 is 15 residues long. The V and J ends lost 5 bases and 2 bases respectively, with 15 bases between them. Per the germline V gene, CDR1 is LNHDA and CDR2 is SQIVND (reference sequence). This CDR3 is CASSGALRENYGYTF. CDR3 nucleotides: TGTGCCAGTAGTGGGGCCCTCAGGGAAAACTATGGCTACACCTTC.

This sequence joins TRBV5-6 and TRBJ1-2; D gene uncertain. Germline assignment: CDR1 SGHDT and CDR2 YYEEEE. The V end lost 4 bases, the J end lost 4 bases, and 14 bases lay between the germline ends. This CDR3 spans 14 amino acids. The DNA of the CDR3 is TGTGCCAGCAGCCCGGCCGGGAGGCTCTATGGCTACACCTTC. Its translation is CASSPAGRLYGYTF.

The chain has TRBV6-5 and TRBJ2-1, with D possibly TRBD1 on 5 matching bases. This CDR3 comprises 13 residues. V dropped 7 bases and J dropped 1 base, with 8 bases sitting between them. Germline values: CDR1 MNHEY, CDR2 SVGAGI. The CDR3 loop is CASIRVSYNEQFF. The CDR3 region has the DNA TGTGCCAGCATCAGGGTTTCCTACAATGAGCAGTTCTTC.

This rearrangement joins TRBV30 to TRBJ1-3; TRBD1 might be the D (5 bases). There are 16 residues in the CDR3. The germline V and J ends were trimmed by 0 bases and 1 base, with 13 bases remaining between them. CDR1 and CDR2 (germline): GTSNPN, SVGIG (reference sequence). The CDR3 DNA follows: TGTGCCTGGAGTGTACGGGGGATTAGATCTGGAAACACCATATATTTT. Encoded protein: CAWSVRGIRSGNTIYF.

The chain is built from TRBV5-1 and TRBJ1-3; the D is unclear. In germline, CDR1 is SGHRS, CDR2 YFSETQ. V was shortened by 0 bases and J by 4 bases, with 8 bases between the two germline ends. The CDR3 totals 14 residues. As DNA, the CDR3 is TGCGCCAGCAGCTTGGGGCAGTACGGAAACACCATATATTTT. This codes for CASSLGQYGNTIYF.

The J gene is TRBJ1-4, the V gene TRBV7-8, with a possible D match to TRBD1 (6 bases). The CDR3 is 14 amino acids. V shed 5 bases and J shed 4 bases, with 11 bases lying between them. Looked up from germline, CDR1 is SGHVS and CDR2 is FQNEAQ. CDR3 coding DNA: TGTGCCAGCAGCAAGGACAGCCTTAATGAAAAACTGTTTTTT. Protein product: CASSKDSLNEKLFF.